A single sample is the source of the 27 T cell receptor beta chains below, sequenced in a study of blood T cell repertoires in COVID-19. Measured with immunoSEQ multiplex PCR; TCRdb has only the in-frame clones, and not every one. The profile covers hundreds of thousands of clones, with 88% appearing a single time and approximately 2.1% taken by the ten largest. Sequenced: PBMCs or T cells enriched from blood (not recorded which). Receptor source: a woman aged 40 to 49 with acute COVID-19.

The chain joins TRBV4-1 to TRBJ2-7, with a tentative D call TRBD2 (5 bases). In germline, CDR1 is MGHRA, CDR2 YSYEKL. V lost 1 base and J 3 bases, leaving 19 bases between the germline ends. The CDR3 totals 17 residues. The CDR3 loop reads CASSQGRLLRRVYEQYF. The CDR3 nucleotides are TGCGCCAGCAGCCAAGGGAGGCTACTACGGCGGGTCTACGAGCAGTACTTC.

The count of this clone is one. This chain links TRBV5-6 with TRBJ2-1, with 7 bases identical to TRBD2. The CDR3 spans 16 residues. V lost 2 bases, J lost 3 bases, and 8 bases stayed unmatched. Per the germline V gene, CDR1 is SGHDT and CDR2 is YYEEEE. The DNA of the CDR3 is TGTGCCAGCAGCTTCGGGAAGGGCGGGGGCTACAATGAGCAGTTCTTC. It is translated as CASSFGKGGGYNEQFF.

This chain joins TRBV30 and TRBJ1-1; the D is unclear. CDR3 size: 15 residues. Germline V gene data show CDR1 as GTSNPN and CDR2 as SVGIG (reference sequence). Trimming cost V 2 bases and J 5 bases, with 18 bases left between them. CDR3 in amino acids: CAWSPGVWGVTEAFF. DNA of the CDR3: TGTGCCTGGAGTCCCGGGGTGTGGGGAGTTACTGAAGCTTTCTTT.

The J gene is TRBJ2-7, the V gene TRBV19; 7 bases match TRBD1. Germline V gives CDR1 LNHDA, CDR2 SQIVND (reference sequence). Trimming removed 9 bases from V and 7 bases from J; junction bases left unmatched: 9. CDR3 length: 12 amino acids. CDR3 DNA sequence: TGTGCCAGCTGGGACAGAGTTGGGGAGCAGTACTTC. Its protein is CASWDRVGEQYF.

This clone was picked up a small number of times. The chain links TRBV20-1 to TRBJ1-5; TRBD1 agrees at 8 bases. Trimming took 3 bases from V and 6 from J; bases not matched to a gene: 7. The CDR3 is made up of 14 amino acids. CDR1 is DFQATT, CDR2 SNEGSKA, per germline (reference sequence). CDR3 residues: CSASQGALSQPQHF. Here the CDR3 DNA reads TGCAGTGCTAGTCAGGGGGCGCTTAGTCAGCCCCAGCATTTT.

The rearrangement uses TRBV10-3 and TRBJ1-1, with D possibly being TRBD1 (5 bases). The CDR3 runs 14 residues. The V end lost 7 bases, the J end lost 0 bases, and 12 bases lay between the germline ends. Germline V gives CDR1 ENHRY, CDR2 SYGVKD. The CDR3 loop reads CAITKTDMNTEAFF. The CDR3 coding sequence is TGTGCCATCACTAAGACAGACATGAACACTGAAGCTTTCTTT.

This clone is a singleton in its sample. This sequence joins TRBV30 and TRBJ1-6; 8 positions match TRBD1. The trim removed 4 bases at V and 9 bases at J, leaving 11 bases unmatched. Germline-derived CDR1 and CDR2 are GTSNPN and SVGIG (reference sequence). CDR3 size: 15 residues. CDR3 sequence: CAWTPLGTGISPLHF. The CDR3 nucleotides are TGTGCCTGGACCCCGTTAGGGACAGGTATTTCACCCCTCCACTTT.

The gene calls are TRBV11-2 and TRBJ1-1, with D uncertain. Trimming shortened V by 1 base and J by 1 base, and 10 bases separated the two germline ends. The CDR3 is 15 amino acids. Germline CDR1 and CDR2: SGHAT and FQNNGV. The CDR3 is CASSLAYGQNTEAFF. The CDR3 bases are TGTGCCAGCAGCTTAGCCTATGGGCAGAACACTGAAGCTTTCTTT.

This clone was seen just once. The chain combines TRBV7-6 with TRBJ1-6, with 9 bases fitting TRBD1. The CDR3 is 16 residues long. Germline lookup yields CDR1 SGHVS and CDR2 FNYEAQ. V lost 1 base, J lost 9 bases, and 7 bases stayed unmatched. CDR3 in amino acids: CASSLVGTGIGSPLHF. CDR3 sequence (DNA): TGTGCCAGCAGCTTAGTAGGGACAGGGATTGGTTCACCCCTCCACTTT.

This clone was recorded a few times. The chain has TRBV12-5 and TRBJ2-1; 11 nucleotides line up with TRBD2. Trimming took 3 bases from V and 0 from J; bases not matched to a gene: 7. Germline V gene data show CDR1 as LGHNT and CDR2 as FRNRAP. This CDR3 is 18 amino acids long. Here the CDR3 DNA reads TGTGCTAGTGGTTTTTCTAGCGGGGGGATTATCTCCTACAATGAGCAGTTCTTC. Protein product: CASGFSSGGIISYNEQFF.

The J gene is TRBJ2-2, the V gene TRBV12-5; D remains unclear. From germline, CDR1 is LGHNT and CDR2 FRNRAP. The V end lost 7 bases, the J end lost 5 bases, and 11 bases lay between the germline ends. CDR3 length: 13 amino acids. CDR3 DNA: TGTGCTAGTGCGGCAGTCGGGACCGGGGAGCTGTTTTTT. This codes for CASAAVGTGELFF.

The chain joins TRBV5-5 to TRBJ1-2; TRBD1 matches 10 bases. The J segment lost 4 bases and the V segment lost 4 bases, leaving 13 bases of the junction unmatched. The V gene's germline CDR1 is SGHKS and CDR2 YYEKEE (reference sequence). CDR3 length: 17 amino acids. In DNA, the CDR3 is TGTGCCAGCAGCCCCCTTGTCTGGACAGGGGGTGGCTATGGCTACACCTTC. This codes for CASSPLVWTGGGYGYTF.

The rearrangement joins TRBV2 to TRBJ2-7, with 7 positions matching TRBD2. The CDR3 sequence is 16 residues long. V lost 2 bases and J lost 4; bases outside the gene matches: 11. In germline, CDR1 is SNHLY, CDR2 FYNNEI. The CDR3 loop is CASSEIVPGDYYEQYF. The CDR3 nucleotides read TGTGCCAGCAGTGAAATTGTCCCGGGGGACTATTACGAGCAGTACTTC.

This chain connects TRBV4-1 to TRBJ2-3; TRBD1 matches 9 bases. V trimming: 0 bases; J trimming: 4 bases; junction bases outside the gene matches: 2. This CDR3 region has 15 residues. Per the germline V gene, CDR1 is MGHRA and CDR2 is YSYEKL. The CDR3 sequence: CASSQEGQGPDTQYF. The CDR3 coding sequence is TGCGCCAGCAGCCAAGAGGGACAGGGCCCAGATACGCAGTATTTT.

The chain uses TRBV5-1 and TRBJ2-7; 9 bases are a match to TRBD2. This CDR3 region has 15 residues. With 2 bases clipped from V and 2 bases from J, the junction kept 5 bases outside the gene matches. Germline CDR1 reads SGHRS; CDR2 reads YFSETQ. The CDR3 DNA follows: TGCGCCAGCAGCTTTGCGGGGGGGGGAGCCTACGAGCAGTACTTC. Translated: CASSFAGGGAYEQYF.

The rearrangement joins TRBV19 to TRBJ1-4; the D gene is possibly TRBD1 (6 bases). The length of the CDR3 is 12 residues. The ends were cut back, 4 bases at V and 11 bases at J, with 11 bases in the middle. Germline assignment: CDR1 LNHDA and CDR2 SQIVND (reference sequence). The CDR3 reads CASSNTQGKLFF. CDR3 in DNA: TGTGCCAGTAGTAATACCCAGGGGAAACTGTTTTTT.

The V and J genes are TRBV6-5 and TRBJ2-7; tentative D call: TRBD2 (6 bases). The CDR3 has 14 residues. V gave up 6 bases and J gave up 8 bases, with 20 bases separating them. CDR1 MNHEY and CDR2 SVGAGI come from the germline V gene. Here the CDR3 reads CASRGGTVLLKQYF. CDR3 nucleotides: TGTGCCAGCAGGGGCGGGACGGTACTCCTCAAGCAGTACTTC.

The chain couples TRBV2 to TRBJ1-5; 9 nucleotides line up with TRBD1. Per the germline V gene, CDR1 is SNHLY and CDR2 is FYNNEI. The CDR3 extends over 15 amino acids. Trimming took 5 bases from V and 1 from J; bases not matched to a gene: 3. CDR3 residues: CASSYRGLSNQPQHF. The CDR3 nucleotides read TGTGCCAGCAGTTACAGGGGGCTGAGCAATCAGCCCCAGCATTTT.

The chain links TRBV19 to TRBJ2-3; 11 nucleotides align to TRBD2. This CDR3 contains 16 residues. Germline assignment: CDR1 LNHDA and CDR2 SQIVND (reference sequence). The V segment lost 5 bases and the J segment 0 bases; nucleotides outside the gene matches: 4. CDR3 DNA: TGTGCCAGTAGTCGGAGACTAGCGGGGAGCACAGATACGCAGTATTTT. Residues: CASSRRLAGSTDTQYF.

This rearrangement joins TRBV29-1 to TRBJ1-1; 9 bases match TRBD1. Looked up from germline, CDR1 is SQVTM and CDR2 is ANQGSEA. Trimming cost V 7 bases and J 8 bases; bases outside gene matches: 17. The length of the CDR3 is 15 residues. The CDR3 reads CSAKPRRDRAVEAFF. CDR3 in DNA: TGCAGCGCAAAACCGAGACGGGACAGGGCTGTAGAAGCTTTCTTT.

The V and J genes are TRBV3-1 (or the pseudogene TRBV3-2) and TRBJ2-2; 8 nucleotides align to TRBD2. Germline CDR1 reads LGHDT; CDR2 reads YNNKEL (reference sequence). This CDR3 is 16 amino acids long. The V segment lost 2 bases and the J segment 1 base; nucleotides outside the gene matches: 3. This chain's CDR3 is CASSQFAGGNTGELFF. DNA for the CDR3: TGTGCCAGCAGCCAATTTGCGGGGGGGAACACCGGGGAGCTGTTTTTT.

This chain uses TRBV4-2 with TRBJ1-3, with D uncertain. Germline-derived CDR1 and CDR2 are LGHNA and YNFKEQ. The CDR3 loop spans 15 amino acids. V dropped 1 base and J dropped 2 bases, with 9 bases sitting between them. This CDR3 is CASSQVRRAGNTIYF. CDR3 DNA sequence: TGTGCCAGCAGCCAAGTTAGGCGGGCTGGAAACACCATATATTTT.

The chain recombines TRBV19 with TRBJ2-5; 7 nucleotides match TRBD2. CDR1 is LNHDA, CDR2 SQIVND, per germline (reference sequence). V dropped 4 bases and J dropped 3; count of bases not matched to a gene: 5. This CDR3 is built from 14 residues. The DNA for the CDR3 is TGTGCCAGTAGTAAACCCGGACTAGAAGAGACCCAGTACTTC. Translation: CASSKPGLEETQYF.

This rearrangement joins TRBV5-1 to TRBJ1-2; 11 nucleotides align to TRBD1. Germline V gene data show CDR1 as SGHRS and CDR2 as YFSETQ. There are 14 residues in the CDR3. V shed 3 bases and J 4 bases; nucleotides not matched to a gene: 2. The CDR3 is CASSSGTGGYGYTF. The DNA for the CDR3 is TGCGCCAGCAGCTCCGGGACAGGGGGCTATGGCTACACCTTC.

The chain carries TRBV15 and TRBJ1-6; D is undetermined. Trimming removed 0 bases from V and 10 bases from J, with 7 bases in between. CDR3 length: 13 residues. CDR1 LNHNV and CDR2 YYDKDF come from the germline V gene (reference sequence). The chain's CDR3 is CATSREGSSPLHF. Written as DNA, the CDR3 is TGTGCCACCAGCAGAGAGGGCTCCTCACCCCTCCACTTT.

This clone was found once. Additional DNA sequences in this sample encode the identical CDR3. The V call is TRBV7-8, the J call TRBJ1-5; 7 bases agree with TRBD1. The V gene's germline CDR1 is SGHVS and CDR2 FQNEAQ. The trim removed 3 bases at V and 4 bases at J, leaving 3 bases unmatched. This CDR3 spans 14 amino acids. For the CDR3, the DNA is TGTGCCAGCAGCTTTGACAGGGTTAATCAGCCCCAGCATTTT. Translation gives CASSFDRVNQPQHF.

The chain links TRBV6-5 to TRBJ1-1; no reliable D call. This CDR3 comprises 16 residues. Trimming removed 0 bases at V and 6 bases at J, with 17 bases between. The V gene's germline CDR1 is MNHEY and CDR2 SVGAGI. This chain's CDR3 is CASSYSNNPVVAEAFF. CDR3 sequence (DNA): TGTGCCAGCAGTTACTCTAATAACCCGGTAGTCGCTGAAGCTTTCTTT.